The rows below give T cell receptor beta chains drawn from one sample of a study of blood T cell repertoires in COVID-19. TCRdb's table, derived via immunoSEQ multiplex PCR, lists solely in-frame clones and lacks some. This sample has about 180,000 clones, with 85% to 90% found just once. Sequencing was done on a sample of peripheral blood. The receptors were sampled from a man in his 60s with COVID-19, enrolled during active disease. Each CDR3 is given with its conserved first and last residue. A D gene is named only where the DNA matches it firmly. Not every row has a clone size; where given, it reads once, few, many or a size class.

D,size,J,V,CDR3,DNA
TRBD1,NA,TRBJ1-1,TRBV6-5,CASRQGDAGTEAFF,TGTGCCAGCAGGCAGGGGGACGCGGGCACTGAAGCTTTCTTT
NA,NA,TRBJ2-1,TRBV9,CASSPGLSNQFF,TGTGCCAGCAGCCCCGGACTGTCCAATCAGTTCTTC
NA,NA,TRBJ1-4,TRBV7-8,CASGGRFGTNEKLFF,TGTGCCAGCGGAGGAAGATTTGGGACTAATGAAAAACTGTTTTTT
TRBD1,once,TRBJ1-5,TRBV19,CASSIGLTRQGNQPQHF,TGTGCCAGTAGTATAGGGCTAACGCGACAGGGTAATCAGCCCCAGCATTTT
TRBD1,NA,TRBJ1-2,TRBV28,CASTPGDRDYGYTF,TGTGCCAGCACGCCTGGGGACAGGGACTATGGCTACACCTTC
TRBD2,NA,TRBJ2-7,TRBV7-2,CASSLAKRGAYEQYF,TGTGCCAGCAGCTTAGCGAAGCGGGGTGCCTACGAGCAGTACTTC
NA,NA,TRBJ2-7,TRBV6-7,CASSYPDVREAGTLAHEQYF,TGTGCCAGCAGTTACCCAGATGTCAGGGAGGCCGGGACCCTTGCCCACGAGCAGTACTTC
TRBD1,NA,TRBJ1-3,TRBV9,CASSALQGPSGNTIYF,TGTGCCAGCAGCGCCCTACAGGGGCCCTCTGGAAACACCATATATTTT
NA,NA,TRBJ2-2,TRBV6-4,CASSDQGGAYTGELFF,TGTGCCAGCAGTGATCAAGGGGGGGCGTACACCGGGGAGCTGTTTTTT
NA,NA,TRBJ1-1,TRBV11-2,CASSLDSGGTEAFF,TGTGCCAGCAGCTTAGATTCAGGTGGCACTGAAGCTTTCTTT
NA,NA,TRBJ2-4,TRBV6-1,CASSEAAPQRGWAKNIQYF,TGTGCCAGCAGTGAAGCGGCACCCCAGCGAGGCTGGGCCAAAAACATTCAGTACTTC
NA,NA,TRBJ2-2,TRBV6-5,CASSYYPGGSTGELFF,TGTGCCAGCAGTTACTATCCAGGGGGGAGCACCGGGGAGCTGTTTTTT
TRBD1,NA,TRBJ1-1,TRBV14,CASSQVSTGGALF,TGTGCCAGCAGCCAAGTTTCTACAGGGGGAGCTCTCTTT
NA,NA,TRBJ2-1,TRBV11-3,CASSLGSSYNEQFF,TGTGCCAGCAGCTTGGGGAGCTCCTACAATGAGCAGTTCTTC
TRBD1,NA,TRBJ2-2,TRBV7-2,CASAYRGPVTGELFF,TGTGCCAGCGCATACAGGGGGCCCGTCACCGGGGAGCTGTTTTTT
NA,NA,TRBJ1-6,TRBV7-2,CASSRGYNSPLHF,TGTGCCAGCAGCCGCGGATATAATTCACCCCTCCACTTT
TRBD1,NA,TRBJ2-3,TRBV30,CAWSAGTGISTDTQYF,TGTGCCTGGAGTGCCGGGACAGGGATTAGCACAGATACGCAGTATTTT
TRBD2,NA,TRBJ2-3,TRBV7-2,CASSAVPSSGSGLDTQYF,TGTGCCAGCAGCGCAGTACCGTCTAGCGGGAGCGGACTAGATACGCAGTATTTT
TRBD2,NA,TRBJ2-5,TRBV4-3,CASSQFISGIGGQTQYF,TGCGCCAGCAGCCAATTCATTAGCGGGATAGGGGGGCAGACCCAGTACTTC
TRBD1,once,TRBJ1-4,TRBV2,CASSVQGDGEKLFF,TGTGCCAGCAGCGTTCAGGGGGACGGAGAAAAACTGTTTTTT
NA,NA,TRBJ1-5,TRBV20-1,CSAGGNLGNQPQHF,TGCAGTGCTGGTGGAAACTTGGGCAATCAGCCCCAGCATTTT
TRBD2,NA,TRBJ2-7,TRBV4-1,CASSRTSGFSYEQYF,TGCGCCAGCAGCCGTACTAGCGGATTTTCCTACGAGCAGTACTTC
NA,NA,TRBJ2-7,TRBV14,CASSQDRTYEQYF,TGTGCCAGCAGCCAAGACAGAACCTACGAGCAGTACTTC
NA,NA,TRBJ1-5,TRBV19,CASRSGDQPQHF,TGTGCCAGTAGGTCAGGGGATCAGCCCCAGCATTTT
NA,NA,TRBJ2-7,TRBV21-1,CASSKIGGTYEQYF,TGTGCCAGCAGCAAAATCGGGGGGACCTACGAGCAGTACTTC
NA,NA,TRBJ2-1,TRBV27,CASSLLASDTPYNEQFF,TGTGCCAGCAGTTTATTGGCTAGCGACACCCCTTACAATGAGCAGTTCTTC
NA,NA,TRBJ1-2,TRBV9,CASSPDSSPYYGYTF,TGTGCCAGCAGCCCCGACAGTTCCCCGTACTATGGCTACACCTTC
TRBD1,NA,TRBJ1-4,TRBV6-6,CASSRTGPSFSTNEKLFF,TGTGCCAGCAGTCGGACAGGCCCTAGCTTCTCAACTAATGAAAAACTGTTTTTT
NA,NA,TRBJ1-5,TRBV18,CASSRSEGQPQHF,TGTGCCAGCTCACGGTCCGAGGGCCAGCCCCAGCATTTT
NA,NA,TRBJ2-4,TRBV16,CASSQWYAAPKNIQYF,TGTGCCAGCAGCCAATGGTACGCGGCACCCAAAAACATTCAGTACTTC
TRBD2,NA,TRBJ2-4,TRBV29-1,CSVEDLLAGGVYNIQYF,TGCAGCGTTGAAGATCTTCTAGCGGGGGGGGTGTATAACATTCAGTACTTC
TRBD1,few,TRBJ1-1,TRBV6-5,CASRNTGGRAFF,TGTGCCAGCAGAAATACAGGGGGGAGGGCTTTCTTT
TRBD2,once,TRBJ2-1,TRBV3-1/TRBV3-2,CASSQDYGRAPYNEQFF,TGTGCCAGCAGCCAAGATTACGGGAGGGCCCCATACAATGAGCAGTTCTTC
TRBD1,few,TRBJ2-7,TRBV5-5,CASTRQGSPYEQYF,TGTGCCAGCACCAGACAGGGGTCCCCCTACGAGCAGTACTTC
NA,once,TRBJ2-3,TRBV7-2,CASSPRGSITDTQYF,TGTGCCAGCAGCCCTAGGGGGTCGATCACAGATACGCAGTATTTT
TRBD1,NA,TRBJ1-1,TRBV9,CASSLRQGDTEAFF,TGTGCCAGCAGCCTCCGACAGGGGGACACTGAAGCTTTCTTT
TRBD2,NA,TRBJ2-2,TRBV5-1,CASSLLVAGGTGELFF,TGCGCCAGCAGCTTGTTGGTAGCGGGGGGCACCGGGGAGCTGTTTTTT
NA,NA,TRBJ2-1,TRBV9,CASSARGNSYNEQFF,TGTGCCAGCAGCGCCCGGGGAAACTCCTACAATGAGCAGTTCTTC
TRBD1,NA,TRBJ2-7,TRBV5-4,CASSLGTGAYEQYF,TGTGCCAGCAGCCTCGGGACAGGGGCCTACGAGCAGTACTTC
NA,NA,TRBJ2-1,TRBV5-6,CASSGGGSGYYNEQFF,TGTGCCAGCAGCGGGGGCGGGTCGGGATACTACAATGAGCAGTTCTTC
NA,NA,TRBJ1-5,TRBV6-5,CASTHSNQPQHF,TGTGCCAGCACCCATAGCAATCAGCCCCAGCATTTT